In this sample, the clone carrying this T cell receptor beta chain turned up many times. Trimming shortened V by 0 bases and J by 14 bases, and 11 bases separated the two germline ends. Germline CDR1 reads MNHNY; CDR2 reads SVGAGI (reference sequence). The CDR3 runs to 12 residues. Time point meaning: pre-sensitization, week 0. The sample's treatment: therapeutic diphenylcyclopropenone sensitization with weekly scalp DPC. This entry belongs to a study of human T cells and chemical hapten exposure. A single record per CDR3 protein comes from TCRdb applying MiXCR to the RACE reads. The sample yields 380,000 or so distinct CDR3 sequences, approximately 5% seen once.

Here the sequenced sample was whole blood, taken in connection with sensitization to the hapten diphenylcyclopropenone (DPC). The genes are TRBV6-6 and TRBJ2-4, with D unresolved. The TCR sequence derives from a woman younger than 30 with alopecia areata. Some clones in this sample may be carry-over from other donors' samples. DNA for the CDR3: TGTGCCAGCAGTTACTCCCGCAGATTAGAGTACTTC. Protein product: CASSYSRRLEYF.